This TCR beta chain was observed in a study of blood T cell repertoires in COVID-19. V lost 5 bases, J lost 4 bases, and 20 bases lay in between. The germline gives CDR1 LNHDA, CDR2 SQIVND (reference sequence). This CDR3 contains 16 residues. Residents of about two dozen US areas, aged about 18 to 89 years, made up the participants. The repertoire was sequenced with immunoSEQ multiplex PCR; TCRdb's copy has only in-frame clones and lacks some. The data show around 330,000 clones, 75% to 90% seen once. What was sequenced was PBMCs or T cells enriched from blood (not recorded which). This TCR was sampled from a woman aged 25 to 39 who had been exposed to COVID-19. This rearrangement joins TRBV19 to TRBJ1-2, with D tentatively TRBD1 (6 bases). CDR3 sequence reads: CASSVVTGNGAYGYTF. The CDR3, as DNA: TGTGCCAGTAGTGTGGTGACAGGAAATGGGGCCTATGGCTACACCTTC.